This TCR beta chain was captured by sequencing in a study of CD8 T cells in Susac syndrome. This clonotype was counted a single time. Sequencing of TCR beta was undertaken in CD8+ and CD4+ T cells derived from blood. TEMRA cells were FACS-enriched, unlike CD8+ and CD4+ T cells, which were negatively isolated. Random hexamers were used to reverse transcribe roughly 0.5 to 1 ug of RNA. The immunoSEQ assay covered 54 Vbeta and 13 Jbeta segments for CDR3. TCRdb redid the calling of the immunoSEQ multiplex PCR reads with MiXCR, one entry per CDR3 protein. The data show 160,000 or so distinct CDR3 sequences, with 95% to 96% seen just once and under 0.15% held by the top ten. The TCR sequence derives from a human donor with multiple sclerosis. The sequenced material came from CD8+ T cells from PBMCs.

DNA for the CDR3: TGTGCCAGCAGTTTATACAGGGGGCCGTTTGAGCAGTACTTC. Translated, it gives CASSLYRGPFEQYF. The chain carries TRBV28 and TRBJ2-7, with 9 bases that match TRBD1. From germline, CDR1 is MDHEN and CDR2 SYDVKM. Germline trimming cut 1 base from V and 7 bases from J; bases unmatched to any gene: 5. The CDR3 loop spans 14 amino acids.